This passage covers 24 T cell receptor beta chains from one sample sequenced in a study of patients and donors after allogeneic stem cell transplantation. TCRdb independently ran MiXCR on the RT-PCR reads; one entry per CDR3 protein. The data contain about a million distinct CDR3 sequences, over 15% of them singletons. Specimen: blood, either unsorted or a sorted T cell fraction (not recorded which). These receptors came from a human donor who was either an allogeneic HSCT recipient or a stem cell or donor lymphocyte infusion donor (not recorded which). It is not recorded whose cells these are; they may come from a transplant donor.

This clonotype was seen a few times. This sequence joins TRBV11-1 and TRBJ1-1; TRBD1 matches at 10 bases. With 7 bases clipped from V and 0 bases from J, the junction kept 14 bases outside the gene matches. This CDR3 is 18 amino acids long. The germline V gene encodes CDR1 SGHAT and CDR2 FQDESV (reference sequence). CDR3 protein: CASTALDRGQLMNTEAFF. The DNA of the CDR3 is TGTGCCAGCACCGCCCTCGACAGGGGGCAGTTGATGAACACTGAAGCTTTCTTT.

The chain uses TRBV2 and TRBJ2-1, with 7 bases matching TRBD1. V trimming: 4 bases; J trimming: 2 bases; junction bases outside the gene matches: 5. Per the germline V gene, CDR1 is SNHLY and CDR2 is FYNNEI. The length of the CDR3 is 15 residues. The CDR3: CASSASGTAYNEQFF. The CDR3, as DNA: TGTGCCAGCAGTGCCTCCGGGACAGCCTACAATGAGCAGTTCTTC.

In this sample, this clonotype turned up a few times. This sequence joins TRBV27 and TRBJ1-2; no definite D call. The germline V gene encodes CDR1 MNHEY and CDR2 SMNVEV (reference sequence). The V and J ends lost 2 bases and 7 bases respectively, with 20 bases between them. CDR3 length: 16 residues. CDR3 DNA: TGTGCCAGCAGTTTAACCCGTGATAGGCCTCTTGGTGGCTACACCTTC. This sequence encodes CASSLTRDRPLGGYTF.

This chain links TRBV7-2 with TRBJ1-2; 7 bases line up with TRBD1. The CDR3 is made up of 14 amino acids. CDR1 SGHTA and CDR2 FQGNSA come from the germline V gene. The junction had 11 bases not matched to a gene; V was cut back by 6 bases and J by 7 bases. CDR3 in amino acids: CASRPSTGRFGYTF. In DNA form, the CDR3 reads TGTGCCAGCAGACCTTCGACAGGGCGGTTTGGCTACACCTTC.

The chain uses TRBV2 and TRBJ1-2; D not resolved. Trimming stripped 4 bases from V and 8 bases from J, with 8 bases between. Per the germline V gene, CDR1 is SNHLY and CDR2 is FYNNEI. The CDR3 has 11 amino acids. DNA for the CDR3: TGTGCCAGCAGTGGGTATCCGGGCTACACCTTC. As protein: CASSGYPGYTF.

This clonotype was observed a few times. J is TRBJ1-1 and V is TRBV25-1; TRBD1 might be the D (5 bases). The CDR3 loop spans 15 amino acids. The ends were cut back, 2 bases at V and 1 base at J, with 11 bases in the middle. In germline, CDR1 is MGHDK, CDR2 SYGVNS. In DNA form, the CDR3 reads TGTGCCAGCAGTGAAGCAACAGGACCGAACACTGAAGCTTTCTTT. Translated: CASSEATGPNTEAFF.

This clonotype appeared a few times. V usage is TRBV20-1 and J usage is TRBJ2-1; D is unresolved. With 0 bases removed from V and 8 bases from J, the gap between germline ends came to 5 bases. Germline values: CDR1 DFQATT, CDR2 SNEGSKA (reference sequence). The length of the CDR3 is 11 residues. The CDR3 sequence: CSARDSHEQFF. The CDR3 nucleotides are TGCAGTGCTAGAGATAGCCATGAGCAGTTCTTC.

This clonotype was counted only a few times. The chain joins TRBV27 to TRBJ1-2, with 9 bases identical to TRBD1. This CDR3 has 14 amino acids. CDR1 is MNHEY, CDR2 SMNVEV, per germline (reference sequence). The ends lost 6 bases at V and 2 bases at J; junction bases unmatched: 4. The CDR3: CASRRTGANYGYTF. Here the CDR3 DNA reads TGTGCCAGCAGACGGACAGGGGCCAACTATGGCTACACCTTC.

The chain carries TRBV9 and TRBJ1-4; D uncertain. The CDR3 spans 15 residues. Deletions cut 0 bases from V and 5 bases from J, with 11 bases between. CDR1 and CDR2 (germline): SGDLS, YYNGEE. The CDR3, as DNA: TGTGCCAGCAGCGTAGCCGCCTACCCGAATGAAAAACTGTTTTTT. This codes for CASSVAAYPNEKLFF.

V is TRBV20-1 and J is TRBJ2-3, with a tentative D call TRBD2 (7 bases). This CDR3 has 14 residues. Trimming took off 2 bases at V and 1 base at J, with 10 bases between the two ends. Germline V gene data show CDR1 as DFQATT and CDR2 as SNEGSKA (reference sequence). CDR3 in DNA: TGCAGTGCTAGACGGCGGGGGCGCACAGATACGCAGTATTTT. This sequence encodes CSARRRGRTDTQYF.

In this sample, this clonotype turned up a few times. V gene TRBV29-1 combines with J gene TRBJ2-2; D unclear. This CDR3 spans 12 amino acids. V dropped 7 bases and J dropped 5 bases, with 11 bases sitting between them. Germline lookup yields CDR1 SQVTM and CDR2 ANQGSEA. CDR3 nucleotides: TGCAGCGCCATACCGGGTACCGGGGAGCTGTTTTTT. Protein product: CSAIPGTGELFF.

The rearrangement links TRBV12-3 or TRBV12-4 to TRBJ1-1; D not resolved. The ends were cut back, 6 bases at V and 10 bases at J, with 12 bases in the middle. The CDR3 sequence is 11 residues long. CDR3 nucleotides: TGTGCCAGCAGGCTTCAAGAGAGAGCTTTCTTT. Residues: CASRLQERAFF.

There are a few counts of this clonotype. A junction boundary mismatches the germline segment, possibly from a read error. The rearrangement links TRBV5-1 to TRBJ2-1, with D unresolved. The V gene's germline CDR1 is SGHRS and CDR2 YFSETQ. CDR3 length: 15 residues. CDR3 protein: CASSLDLLSYSEQFF. CDR3 DNA sequence: TGCGCCAGCAGCTTGGATCTTCTCAGTTACAGTGAGCAGTTCTTC.

The table lists this clonotype with a few counts. J is TRBJ2-1 and V is TRBV12-5; perhaps TRBD1 as D (6 bases). V lost 4 bases to trimming and J lost 0 bases, with 13 bases between them. This CDR3 is 16 amino acids long. From germline, CDR1 is LGHNT and CDR2 FRNRAP. The CDR3 protein is CASGWRTATSYNEQFF. In DNA form, the CDR3 reads TGTGCTAGTGGTTGGAGGACAGCCACCTCCTACAATGAGCAGTTCTTC.

This clonotype was detected only a few times. This chain connects TRBV10-3 to TRBJ1-2, with D perhaps matching TRBD1 (5 bases). Germline CDR1 is ENHRY and CDR2 is SYGVKD. The CDR3 length is 17 residues. Between the trimmed V and J ends, which lost 3 bases and 3 bases, there was a span of 20 bases. The CDR3 is CAISDPTFGQPHYGYTF. In nucleotides, the CDR3 is TGTGCCATCAGTGACCCAACTTTCGGACAACCCCACTATGGCTACACCTTC.

The CDR3 DNA reads TGCAGTGCTAGTAAGCCCGGGACAGGGAACACCGGGGAGCTGTTTTTT. It translates to CSASKPGTGNTGELFF. V and J are TRBV20-1 and TRBJ2-2; TRBD1 aligns across 8 bases. The CDR3 runs to 16 residues. The J segment lost 1 base and the V segment lost 3 bases, leaving 7 bases of the junction unmatched. Germline CDR1 is DFQATT and CDR2 is SNEGSKA (reference sequence).

The chain couples TRBV20-1 to TRBJ2-7; 8 bases fit TRBD1. Germline V gene lookup returns CDR1 DFQATT and CDR2 SNEGSKA (reference sequence). V lost 4 bases, J lost 2 bases, and 7 bases stayed unmatched. This CDR3 has 14 amino acids. For the CDR3, the DNA is TGCAGTGCTATTCAGGGGGCTGGGGCCTACGAGCAGTACTTC. Encoded protein: CSAIQGAGAYEQYF.

The sample holds a few counts of this clonotype. The chain joins TRBV5-1 to TRBJ2-3, with D perhaps matching TRBD2 (6 bases). The CDR3 spans 15 residues. V lost 0 bases and J lost 3, with 11 bases in between. CDR1 is SGHRS, CDR2 YFSETQ, per germline. The CDR3 bases are TGCGCCAGCAGCTTGGTGGTAGCGGCGACAGATACGCAGTATTTT. Translated: CASSLVVAATDTQYF. Full variable domain (missing parts from reference TRBV5-1 and TRBJ2-3): KAGVTQTPRYLIKTRGQQVTLSCSPISGHRSVSWYQQTPGQGLQFLFEYFSETQRNKGNFPGRFSGRQFSNSRSEMNVSTLELGDSALYLCASSLVVAATDTQYFGPGTRLTVL.

This sequence joins TRBV9 and TRBJ2-3, with D perhaps matching TRBD2 (5 bases). The germline gives CDR1 SGDLS, CDR2 YYNGEE. The CDR3 contains 17 residues. The germline V and J ends were trimmed by 3 bases and 4 bases, with 21 bases remaining between them. The CDR3 reads CASSGPPLGRGADTQYF. CDR3 in DNA: TGTGCCAGCAGCGGCCCCCCCCTAGGGAGAGGTGCAGATACGCAGTATTTT.

The sample holds a few counts of this clonotype. The genes are TRBV18 and TRBJ1-1; D is unresolved. The CDR3 is 13 amino acids. The germline CDR1 and CDR2 sequences are KGHSH and LQKENI. The V gene lost 0 bases and the J gene lost 4 bases, with 6 bases spanning the gap. The CDR3 spells CASSPPKSTEAFF. CDR3 in DNA: TGTGCCAGCTCACCACCGAAGAGCACTGAAGCTTTCTTT.

The chain combines TRBV12-3 or TRBV12-4 with TRBJ2-1; D possibly uses TRBD1 or TRBD2 (6 bases each). The CDR3 contains 12 residues. Deletions cut 6 bases from V and 12 bases from J, with 15 bases between. CDR3 loop: CASRGGRVGQFF. The DNA of the CDR3 is TGTGCCAGCAGGGGGGGCAGGGTTGGGCAGTTCTTC.

The table lists this clonotype with many counts. The chain links TRBV29-1 to TRBJ2-7; either TRBD1 or TRBD2 may fit D (6 bases each). The CDR3 runs to 13 residues. With 6 bases removed from V and 3 bases from J, the gap between germline ends came to 15 bases. CDR1 is SQVTM, CDR2 ANQGSEA, per germline. CDR3: CSVRGDIGYEQYF. CDR3 in DNA: TGCAGCGTGAGGGGGGACATCGGCTACGAGCAGTACTTC.

The rearrangement links TRBV5-1 to TRBJ2-1; 13 positions agree with TRBD2. CDR1 is SGHRS, CDR2 YFSETQ, per germline. V lost 6 bases to trimming and J lost 7 bases; unmatched junction nucleotides: 4. The CDR3 is made up of 14 amino acids. CDR3 coding DNA: TGCGCCAGCACCAAACTAGCGGGAGGGAATGAGCAGTTCTTC. It is translated as CASTKLAGGNEQFF.

The gene calls are TRBV20-1 and TRBJ1-5, with TRBD1 as a possible D gene (6 bases). In germline, CDR1 is DFQATT, CDR2 SNEGSKA (reference sequence). V lost 5 bases and J lost 2, with 22 bases in between. CDR3 length: 17 residues. CDR3 region: CSAVGGDKPLGNQPQHF. CDR3 sequence (DNA): TGCAGTGCTGTTGGGGGGGACAAACCCTTGGGCAATCAGCCCCAGCATTTT.